Included here is one T cell receptor beta chain sequence, with context. Each donor's status was that of a healthy bone marrow donor. V shed 5 bases and J shed 5 bases, with 13 bases lying between them. CDR1 is SGHTA and CDR2 is FQGNSA in the germline V gene. CDR3 size: 15 residues. This specimen comes from a study of cytomegalovirus exposure and HLA in healthy donors. The PCR ran on 60 Vbeta and 13 Jbeta primers. TCRdb keeps only in-frame clones here, not all; method: immunoSEQ multiplex PCR. The specimen's table records approximately 150,000 clones. The chain combines TRBV7-2 with TRBJ1-6; tentative D call: TRBD1 (5 bases). This receptor was identified in a middle-aged woman in good health and CMV-seronegative. The sequencing sample was made of PBMCs. CDR3 nucleotides: TGTGCCAGCAGCGGAACAGGCCTAGATAATTCACCCCTCCACTTT. This sequence encodes CASSGTGLDNSPLHF.